This T cell receptor beta chain was captured by sequencing in a study of PD-1 blockade in classical Hodgkin lymphoma. Whole-study results and caveats: Healthy donors reportedly exceeded newly diagnosed patients in baseline TCR diversity. The repertoire differences lack a defined cause, possibly disease activity or prior therapy.

A remark on this clone: Its antigen remains unidentified.

Trimming stripped 5 bases from V and 1 base from J, with 19 bases between. Germline CDR1 PRHDT, CDR2 FYEKMQ (reference sequence). The CDR3 runs 17 residues. Here immunoSEQ multiplex PCR was the method, and the copy in TCRdb shows in-frame clones only, minus some. Of some 70,000 clones in the sample, about 93% were seen once. Time point indicated: newly diagnosed, previously untreated cHL patient sample. The source is a human donor with classical Hodgkin lymphoma. The sample comprised peripheral blood mononuclear cells (PBMCs). The V and J genes are TRBV13 and TRBJ2-3, with D possibly being TRBD2 (7 bases). The CDR3 nucleotides are TGTGCCAGCAGCGGGCTAGCTGGGGGGGCGGGCACAGATACGCAGTATTTT. Encoded protein: CASSGLAGGAGTDTQYF.